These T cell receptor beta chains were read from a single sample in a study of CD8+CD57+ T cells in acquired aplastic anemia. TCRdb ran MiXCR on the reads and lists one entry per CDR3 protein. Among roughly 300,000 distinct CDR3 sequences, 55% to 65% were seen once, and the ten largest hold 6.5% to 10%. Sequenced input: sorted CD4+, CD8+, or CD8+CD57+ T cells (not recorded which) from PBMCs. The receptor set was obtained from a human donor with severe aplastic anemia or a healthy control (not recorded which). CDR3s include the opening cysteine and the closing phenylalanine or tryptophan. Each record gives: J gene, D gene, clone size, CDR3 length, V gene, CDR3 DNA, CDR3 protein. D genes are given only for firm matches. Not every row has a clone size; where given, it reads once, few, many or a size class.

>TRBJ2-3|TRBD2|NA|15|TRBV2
TGTGCCAGGACTAGCGGGCCGGGTCGCACAGATACGCAGTATTTT
CARTSGPGRTDTQYF
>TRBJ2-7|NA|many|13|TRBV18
TGTGCCAGCTCACCACGACCCAGCGACGAGCAGTACTTC
CASSPRPSDEQYF
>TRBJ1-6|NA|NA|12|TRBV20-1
TGCAGTGCTAGTGGAGGGGAAATGGCGATCCACTTT
CSASGGEMAIHF
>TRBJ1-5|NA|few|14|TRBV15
TGTGCCACCAGCAGAGATAATTCTTATCAGCCCCAGCATTTT
CATSRDNSYQPQHF
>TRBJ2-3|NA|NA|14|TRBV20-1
TGCAGTGCTAACAGGGATCTTAGCACAGATACGCAGTATTTT
CSANRDLSTDTQYF
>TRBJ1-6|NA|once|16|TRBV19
TGTGCCTCAGCGGGGAGTCTGCGATCCTATAACTCACCCCTCCACTTT
CASAGSLRSYNSPLHF
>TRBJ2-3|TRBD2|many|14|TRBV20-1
TGCAGTGCTAGGAGCAGCGGGGGCACAGATACGCAGTATTTT
CSARSSGGTDTQYF
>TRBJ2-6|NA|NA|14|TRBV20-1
TGCAGTGCTAGAACAGACTCTGGGGCCAACGTCCTGACTTTC
CSARTDSGANVLTF
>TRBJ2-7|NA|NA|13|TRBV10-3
TGTGCCATCAACAAAGACAGATCCTACGAGCAGTACTTC
CAINKDRSYEQYF
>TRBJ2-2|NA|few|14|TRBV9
TGTGCCACCAGTAACCCAGCGGAATTCGGGGAGCTGTTTTTT
CATSNPAEFGELFF
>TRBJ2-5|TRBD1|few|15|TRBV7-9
TGTGCCAGCAGCTTACACCGACAGGGGCAAGAGACCCAGTACTTC
CASSLHRQGQETQYF